This TCR beta chain was identified during a study of follicular helper T cells after annual influenza vaccination. Looking at the study overall: Days 0, 7 and 28 post-vaccination were the blood draw times. Overall study results and limits: Day 7 ICOS+CD38+ clones later appeared mostly in ICOS-CD38- cTfh.

On this clone itself: Its antigen is not identified.

TCRB was sequenced at Survey level resolution. Sequencing was performed with immunoSEQ multiplex PCR; in TCRdb, only in-frame clones are kept and a portion is missing. The repertoire has 10,000 to 15,000 clones, roughly 80% of them found once; the top ten carry 0.4% to 0.5%. Specified time point: 2014-2015 season, pre-vaccination. Excluded were substance abuse, HIV/AIDS, active cancer, immunomodulatory drugs and active illness. This CDR3 is built from 13 residues. The V end was cut by 5 bases, the J end by 6 bases, with 11 bases between. Germline V CDR1 and CDR2: MNHEY, SVGAGI. The chain is built from TRBV6-5 and TRBJ1-5, with D perhaps TRBD1 (5 bases). The TCR was taken from an adult who received the influenza vaccine. Source: CXCR5- memory CD4+ T cells sorted from blood, taken on the day of influenza vaccination. CDR3 region: CASSTRGGQPQHF. The CDR3 DNA follows: TGTGCCAGCAGTACGAGGGGCGGTCAGCCCCAGCATTTT.